This TCR beta chain was sequenced in a study of blood T cell repertoires in COVID-19. Study details: PBMCs, B-cell-depleted T cells, or T cells were the source of the cDNA or gDNA that made up the material.

The germline CDR1 and CDR2 sequences are KGHSH and LQKENI. The V and J ends lost 3 bases and 3 bases, in that order; junction bases with no gene match: 6. The CDR3 length is 16 residues. Clones were sequenced by immunoSEQ multiplex PCR, and TCRdb holds only the in-frame ones, with some missing. Found here are about 26,000 clones, roughly 89% of them singletons; the top ten hold 4.9%. The sequenced material came from peripheral blood. This chain joins TRBV18 and TRBJ1-5, with 9 bases that match TRBD1. The TCR comes from a man between 70 and 80 years old with active COVID-19. The CDR3 nucleotides read TGTGCCAGCTCACCGGGGACAGGGTTCCTCAATCAGCCCCAGCATTTT. Translation gives CASSPGTGFLNQPQHF.